Below are 10 T cell receptor beta chains sequenced from a single sample in a study of vaccination effects on CD4 cells after COVID-19. The antigens these receptors bind are not known. This table comes from immunoSEQ multiplex PCR, and its TCRdb copy is limited to in-frame clones, with some not included. The table lists approximately 30,000 clones, about four fifths of them singletons. Viral peptide pools were used in the ViraFEST assay to expand antigen-specific CD4+ T cells, and sequencing came afterward. Subsequent to roughly 10 days of culture, CD4+ T cells were isolated. Of the BNT162b2 and mRNA-1273 vaccines, participants received two doses of one or the other. The source material was CD4+ T cells from PBMCs cultured with HCoV-NL63 spike peptides, sampled after COVID-19 vaccination. These receptors were taken from a human donor who received a COVID-19 vaccine. Some clones in this sample may be carry-over from other donors' samples.

The gene calls are TRBV24-1 and TRBJ1-1; the match to TRBD1 covers 8 bases. Germline loops: CDR1 KGHDR, CDR2 SFDVKD. With V trimmed by 4 bases and J by 4 bases, 4 bases remained unmatched. The CDR3 is 14 amino acids. CDR3 residues: CATSERTGSTEAFF. The CDR3 DNA reads as TGTGCCACCAGTGAGCGGACAGGGTCCACTGAAGCTTTCTTT.

This sequence joins TRBV6-5 and TRBJ1-3; no reliable D call. Germline CDR1 is MNHEY and CDR2 is SVGAGI. V was cut by 6 bases and J by 9 bases, with 12 bases left in between. The CDR3 length is 12 residues. The CDR3 DNA reads as TGTGCCAGCAGGGATCCCTTAAGCACCATATATTTT. Translation gives CASRDPLSTIYF.

The CDR3 DNA reads as TGTGCCACCAGTGACTCCGGGACATCTTCATATCAGGGCTACACCTTC. It is translated as CATSDSGTSSYQGYTF. The chain couples TRBV24-1 to TRBJ1-2, with D possibly being TRBD1 (6 bases). Trimming removed 4 bases from V and 8 bases from J, with 22 bases in between. The germline gives CDR1 KGHDR, CDR2 SFDVKD. The CDR3 covers 16 residues.

This clone was detected a few times. The chain combines TRBV6-5 with TRBJ1-6; maybe TRBD1 (6 bases). This CDR3 region has 14 residues. V was cut by 6 bases and J by 10 bases, with 16 bases left in between. From germline, CDR1 is MNHEY and CDR2 SVGAGI. CDR3 DNA sequence: TGTGCCAGCAGAAGGACAGCCCTTAGGTCACCCCTCCACTTT. Its protein is CASRRTALRSPLHF.

The rearrangement uses TRBV24-1 and TRBJ2-5; D might be TRBD1 (5 bases). The V and J ends lost 3 bases and 5 bases respectively, with 9 bases between them. There are 13 residues in the CDR3. Germline CDR1 KGHDR, CDR2 SFDVKD. The CDR3 DNA reads as TGTGCCACCAGTGATAGGGGATCTGAGACCCAGTACTTC. This translates into CATSDRGSETQYF.

The CDR3 protein is CASSSSSEPTNYGYTF. CDR3 nucleotide sequence: TGTGCCAGCAGCTCCTCGTCAGAGCCCACTAACTATGGCTACACCTTC. The chain has TRBV5-6 and TRBJ1-2, with no clear D. V lost 3 bases, J lost 0 bases, and 15 bases lay in between. This CDR3 is 16 amino acids long. The germline V gene has CDR1 SGHDT and CDR2 YYEEEE.

The V gene is TRBV24-1, the J gene TRBJ2-1, with 8 nucleotides matching TRBD2. The trim removed 7 bases at V and 1 base at J, leaving 2 bases unmatched. CDR3 length: 14 amino acids. CDR1 is KGHDR, CDR2 SFDVKD, per germline. The CDR3 DNA follows: TGTGCCACCAGAAGCGGGGGATCCTACAATGAGCAGTTCTTC. Its translation: CATRSGGSYNEQFF.

The V call is TRBV6-5, the J call TRBJ1-3; D remains ambiguous. The CDR3 extends over 15 amino acids. CDR1 is MNHEY, CDR2 SVGAGI, per germline. V lost 7 bases and J 5 bases, leaving 18 bases between the germline ends. The CDR3 DNA is TGTGCCAGCATTACGGACGGCCACTCAAGAAACACCATATATTTT. This sequence encodes CASITDGHSRNTIYF.

V usage is TRBV7-2 and J usage is TRBJ1-6; no clear D gene. Trimming pared 4 bases from V and 10 bases from J, leaving 17 bases between. Germline V gene sequence: CDR1 SGHTA, CDR2 FQGNSA. The CDR3 runs 15 residues. Here the CDR3 reads CASSSGLTSQSPLHF. The DNA for the CDR3 is TGTGCCAGCAGCTCAGGTCTCACCTCCCAATCACCCCTCCACTTT.

This clone was counted only a few times. The genes are TRBV3-1 (or the pseudogene TRBV3-2) and TRBJ1-6; the D is unclear. V lost 4 bases and J 10 bases, leaving 20 bases between the germline ends. The CDR3 totals 16 residues. Per the germline V gene, CDR1 is LGHDT and CDR2 is YNNKEL (reference sequence). The CDR3 reads CASSPTTAVVGSPLHF. The CDR3 nucleotides read TGTGCCAGCAGCCCAACCACGGCGGTGGTCGGCTCACCCCTCCACTTT.